Listed below are T cell receptor beta chains from one sample, sequenced in a study of molecular identifiers for immune sequencing clone quantification. Via MiXCR, TCRdb re-called the PCR reads, giving one row per CDR3 protein. This sample has about 630,000 distinct CDR3 sequences, with about 25% found just once. The source material was naive CD8+ T cells from blood, with Jurkat cell RNA spiked in. These receptors were obtained from a human donor in good health. Some libraries in this study had Jurkat cell RNA spiked in. Both conserved end residues are part of each CDR3. D genes are given only for firm matches. Size values are once, few and many counts, or a class for expanded clones, and some rows have none.

j_call d_call clone_size v_call cdr3_aa cdr3_nt
TRBJ1-5 . few TRBV19 CASSNGQRSNQPQHF TGTGCCAGTAGTAACGGACAGAGGAGCAATCAGCCCCAGCATTTT
TRBJ2-1 TRBD2 . TRBV7-9 CASRPTSGGTFSYNEQFF TGTGCCAGCAGGCCTACTAGCGGGGGGACCTTCTCCTACAATGAGCAGTTCTTC
TRBJ2-7 . . TRBV5-5 CASSPEGWNEQYF TGTGCCAGCAGCCCGGAGGGGTGGAACGAGCAGTACTTC
TRBJ1-5 . . TRBV24-1 CATSERGINQPQHF TGTGCCACCAGTGAACGAGGGATAAATCAGCCCCAGCATTTT
TRBJ1-1 TRBD1 many TRBV4-1 CASSQPTGVTEAFF TGCGCCAGCAGCCAACCTACAGGGGTGACTGAAGCTTTCTTT
TRBJ2-2 . many TRBV12-3/TRBV12-4 CASSFGGGSNTGELFF TGTGCCAGCAGTTTTGGGGGAGGATCGAACACCGGGGAGCTGTTTTTT
TRBJ1-2 . few TRBV28 CASSFEEIYYGYTF TGTGCCAGCAGTTTCGAGGAAATCTACTATGGCTACACCTTC
TRBJ1-2 . few TRBV11-2 CASREGYYGYTF TGTGCCAGCAGGGAGGGGTACTATGGCTACACCTTC
TRBJ1-1 . . TRBV4-1 CASSWENDADTGAFF TGCGCCAGCAGCTGGGAGAATGATGCGGACACTGGAGCTTTCTTT
TRBJ1-1 . many TRBV2 CARWGYTEAFF TGTGCCAGGTGGGGGTACACTGAAGCTTTCTTT
TRBJ2-7 . . TRBV10-3 CAISDPGQDYSYEQYF TGTGCCATCAGTGACCCCGGACAGGACTACTCCTACGAGCAGTACTTC
TRBJ2-3 TRBD1 few TRBV29-1 CSVEDEAQGDTDTQYF TGCAGCGTTGAAGATGAGGCGCAGGGGGACACAGATACGCAGTATTTT
TRBJ2-7 TRBD2 . TRBV12-3/TRBV12-4 CASRSGSTYEQYF TGTGCCAGCAGAAGCGGGAGTACGTACGAGCAGTACTTC
TRBJ2-7 . many TRBV6-2/TRBV6-3 CASRPWPGSLEQYF TGTGCCAGCAGACCCTGGCCCGGGTCTCTCGAGCAGTACTTC
TRBJ1-3 . few TRBV9 CASSVDRRGSSGNTIYF TGTGCCAGCAGCGTAGACAGGAGAGGGTCCTCTGGAAACACCATATATTTT
TRBJ1-5 . few TRBV5-3 CASSWGEAGFNQPQHF TGTGCCAGCAGCTGGGGAGAGGCAGGTTTCAATCAGCCCCAGCATTTT
TRBJ1-5 TRBD1 . TRBV27 CASSRTGGNQPQHF TGTGCCAGCAGTCGGACAGGGGGAAATCAGCCCCAGCATTTT
TRBJ1-2 . . TRBV25-1 CASSDPDRPNYGYTF TGTGCCAGCAGTGATCCCGACAGGCCTAACTATGGCTACACCTTC
TRBJ2-5 . . TRBV9 CASSSGGAEQEAQYF TGTGCCAGCAGCTCAGGGGGGGCAGAGCAAGAGGCCCAGTACTTC
TRBJ2-2 . . TRBV4-1 CASSQGVVTLKGELFF TGCGCCAGCAGCCAAGGTGTAGTCACCCTGAAAGGGGAGCTGTTTTTT
TRBJ2-1 . . TRBV10-3 CAISVSGGATERFF TGTGCCATCAGTGTCTCCGGGGGAGCTACTGAGCGGTTCTTC
TRBJ2-7 TRBD1 . TRBV9 CASSAGTGFGYEQYF TGTGCCAGCAGCGCTGGGACAGGGTTCGGCTACGAGCAGTACTTC
TRBJ1-3 TRBD1 . TRBV28 CASSFTDRGLGGNTIYF TGTGCCAGCAGTTTTACGGACAGGGGGCTTGGTGGAAACACCATATATTTT
TRBJ2-7 . few TRBV27 CASSLSIGTGEYF TGTGCCAGCAGTTTATCGATAGGGACCGGGGAGTACTTC
TRBJ2-7 . many TRBV20-1 CSARSSAGIYEQYF TGCAGTGCTAGATCGTCGGCAGGGATCTACGAGCAGTACTTC
TRBJ2-1 TRBD2 once TRBV11-2 CASSFNGRESYNEQFF TGTGCCAGCAGCTTCAACGGGAGGGAGTCCTACAATGAGCAGTTCTTC
TRBJ2-1 . . TRBV28 CASRSMGSYNEQFF TGTGCCAGCAGGTCCATGGGGTCCTACAATGAGCAGTTCTTC
TRBJ2-5 . . TRBV7-2 CASSLPGRGGETQYF TGTGCCAGCAGCTTACCCGGGAGAGGGGGTGAGACCCAGTACTTC
TRBJ1-2 . few TRBV6-4 CASRTGSGEGGYTF TGTGCCAGCAGAACGGGCAGTGGGGAAGGGGGCTACACCTTC
TRBJ2-7 TRBD1 many TRBV5-5 CASSSRQGAEQYF TGTGCCAGCAGCTCGAGACAGGGGGCAGAGCAGTACTTC
TRBJ2-7 . . TRBV7-2 CASSSFKGSYEQYF TGTGCCAGCAGTTCGTTTAAGGGATCCTACGAGCAGTACTTC
TRBJ2-5 . many TRBV21-1 CASSPRALAGGKETQYF TGTGCCAGCAGTCCCCGGGCCCTAGCGGGGGGAAAAGAGACCCAGTACTTC
TRBJ1-1 . . TRBV7-2 CASSPAGYGMNTAAFF TGTGCCAGCAGCCCTGCAGGGTATGGGATGAACACTGCAGCTTTCTTT
TRBJ1-1 TRBD1 . TRBV13 CASSWGTGLGNTEAFF TGTGCCAGCAGCTGGGGGACAGGACTCGGGAACACTGAAGCTTTCTTT
TRBJ1-1 . few TRBV27 CASNAPRENTEAFF TGTGCCAGCAACGCTCCGCGGGAGAACACTGAAGCTTTCTTT
TRBJ2-4 . many TRBV6-6 CASSYPQSKSDATNLAKNIQYF TGTGCCAGCAGTTACCCTCAATCGAAGAGTGACGCCACAAACCTAGCCAAAAACATTCAGTACTTC
TRBJ1-6 . . TRBV28 CASRSNNSPLHF TGTGCCAGCAGGTCTAATAATTCACCCCTCCACTTT
TRBJ1-1 . many TRBV12-3/TRBV12-4 CASSSLSRDTEAFF TGTGCCAGCAGTTCCCTCTCCCGGGACACTGAAGCTTTCTTT
TRBJ2-3 TRBD2 . TRBV15 CATSREGSGRVGTDTQYF TGTGCCACCAGCAGAGAGGGTAGCGGGAGAGTGGGGACAGATACGCAGTATTTT
TRBJ1-6 . . TRBV27 CAIAWGGERSPLHF TGTGCCATCGCATGGGGGGGAGAGCGTTCACCCCTCCACTTT
TRBJ2-7 . few TRBV7-6 CASSLEPGATYEQYF TGTGCCAGCAGCTTAGAGCCAGGGGCGACCTACGAGCAGTACTTC
TRBJ2-2 . few TRBV19 CASSIFEGSGELFF TGTGCCAGTAGTATTTTTGAGGGGTCCGGGGAGCTGTTTTTT
TRBJ1-4 . . TRBV9 CASSPFVGTATNEKLFF TGTGCCAGCAGCCCCTTCGTAGGAACGGCAACTAATGAAAAACTGTTTTTT
TRBJ1-1 . few TRBV7-9 CASSRPGGGANTEAFF TGTGCCAGCAGCCGCCCGGGGGGGGGCGCGAACACTGAAGCTTTCTTT
TRBJ2-1 . . TRBV9 CASSHRDLYLEQFF TGTGCCAGCAGTCACCGGGACCTTTACCTTGAGCAGTTCTTC
TRBJ1-2 . many TRBV12-3/TRBV12-4 CASSFGWGADGYTF TGTGCCAGCAGTTTCGGTTGGGGGGCGGATGGCTACACCTTC
TRBJ1-1 . few TRBV10-3 CAIRYEMNTEAFF TGTGCCATCAGATATGAGATGAACACTGAAGCTTTCTTT
TRBJ1-1 . . TRBV28 CASSLRTTEAFF TGTGCCAGCAGTTTACGAACCACTGAAGCTTTCTTT
TRBJ1-1 . few TRBV7-9 CASSLVGEGHTEAFF TGTGCCAGCAGCTTAGTAGGGGAAGGACACACTGAAGCTTTCTTT
TRBJ1-5 . . TRBV6-5 CASSDRVSDQPQHF TGTGCCAGCAGCGACCGGGTGAGCGATCAGCCCCAGCATTTT
TRBJ1-2 . . TRBV12-3/TRBV12-4 CASSLGVGYTF TGTGCCAGCAGTTTAGGGGTTGGCTACACCTTC
TRBJ1-4 . many TRBV7-6 CASSLGPDHKLFF TGTGCCAGCAGCTTAGGGCCTGATCATAAACTGTTTTTT
TRBJ2-1 . . TRBV11-3 CASSARDNSYNEQFF TGTGCCAGCAGCGCCCGGGACAACTCCTACAATGAGCAGTTCTTC
TRBJ1-5 TRBD1 few TRBV6-2/TRBV6-3 CASSSLLTGAENQPQHF TGTGCCAGCAGTAGTTTGTTGACAGGGGCAGAGAATCAGCCCCAGCATTTT
TRBJ2-5 . few TRBV3-1 CASSHPGAYQETQYF TGTGCCAGCAGCCACCCTGGGGCATACCAAGAGACCCAGTACTTC
TRBJ2-3 . . TRBV11-3 CASSWSGAFTDTQYF TGTGCCAGCAGCTGGTCGGGGGCATTCACAGATACGCAGTATTTT
TRBJ2-3 . many TRBV5-1 CASSFRGSDTQYF TGCGCCAGCAGCTTCAGGGGCTCGGATACGCAGTATTTT
TRBJ1-1 . . TRBV4-1 CASSQGGRTKSDTEAFF TGCGCCAGCAGCCAAGGAGGGAGAACAAAATCGGACACTGAAGCTTTCTTT
TRBJ1-5 TRBD1 . TRBV30 CAWSQGQGQWNQPQHF TGTGCCTGGAGTCAGGGACAGGGCCAGTGGAATCAGCCCCAGCATTTT
TRBJ2-2 TRBD2 . TRBV29-1 CRPGGGANTGELFF TGCCGCCCCGGGGGGGGGGCCAACACCGGGGAGCTGTTTTTT